This TCR beta chain stems from a study of cytomegalovirus exposure and HLA in healthy donors. Study results and caveats: It was confirmed in vitro that a few of the CMV-associated chains were specific for CMV antigens. The listing of 150 to 200 TCR beta chains classed them as cytomegalovirus-associated.

Sequencing was performed with immunoSEQ multiplex PCR; in TCRdb, only in-frame clones are kept and a portion is missing. The sample has roughly 70,000 clones, approximately 95% seen once. Concerning this clone itself: Its antigen is undetermined.

Sequencing input: PBMCs. The origin of this receptor is a man younger than 35 in good health and CMV-seropositive.

The CDR3 DNA reads TGCAGTGCTTCCCGGGGGTACGAGCAGTACTTC. Protein: CSASRGYEQYF. The rearrangement links TRBV20-1 to TRBJ2-7, with D possibly TRBD2 on 6 matching bases. The length of the CDR3 is 11 residues. V lost 5 bases and J 4 bases, leaving 9 bases between the germline ends. Germline V lookup: CDR1 DFQATT, CDR2 SNEGSKA (reference sequence).